The 22 T cell receptor beta chains below were found in one sample sequenced in a study of tumor-infiltrating lymphocytes in localized non-small cell lung cancer (TCRdb year 2021). Libraries came from the immunoSEQ multiplex PCR assay. Not all clones reach the TCRdb copy of this immuneACCESS table, which keeps in-frame sequences only. Checked studies attribute under half of the gap to unresolved V genes and leave the rest unexplained. Within this sample are some 10,000 clones, with approximately 64% of them counted one time only. More than 9% of the sample is held by the ten biggest clonotypes. The sequenced sample was lung tumor tissue. These receptors originate from a human donor with non-small cell lung cancer.

The chain recombines TRBV11-3 with TRBJ1-2; D remains ambiguous. The V gene lost 1 base and the J gene lost 8 bases, with 14 bases spanning the gap. Germline loops: CDR1 SGHNT, CDR2 YENEEA. The CDR3 runs to 14 residues. CDR3 protein: CASSLAPGLGGYTF. The CDR3 coding sequence is TGTGCCAGCAGCTTAGCTCCCGGATTGGGAGGCTACACCTTC.

This chain joins TRBV18 and TRBJ2-3; D possibly corresponds to TRBD2 (5 bases). CDR1 KGHSH and CDR2 LQKENI come from the germline V gene. The CDR3 has 14 amino acids. Trimming removed 1 base from V and 4 bases from J, with 9 bases in between. CDR3 protein: CASSPRGAADTQYF. The DNA for the CDR3 is TGTGCCAGCTCACCACGGGGAGCGGCAGATACGCAGTATTTT.

Only a few counts were recorded for this clone. The CDR3 DNA reads TGTGCCAGCAGCTTGTTAACGGGCACTGAAGCTTTCTTT. As protein: CASSLLTGTEAFF. The chain recombines TRBV11-3 with TRBJ1-1; D is ambiguous. The CDR3 runs to 13 residues. V lost 3 bases to trimming and J lost 4 bases, with 9 bases between them. Germline V CDR1 and CDR2: SGHNT, YENEEA.

This chain connects TRBV7-9 to TRBJ2-2, with unresolved D. Germline V gene data show CDR1 as SEHNR and CDR2 as FQNEAQ (reference sequence). This CDR3 contains 14 residues. V lost 0 bases and J lost 1, with 3 bases in between. CDR3 nucleotides: TGTGCCAGCAGCTTAGCACAGAACACCGGGGAGCTGTTTTTT. Protein: CASSLAQNTGELFF.

This clone was seen more than once but under ten times. The chain combines TRBV15 with TRBJ2-6, with D unclear. The V end was cut by 0 bases, the J end by 0 bases, with 9 bases between. Germline V gene sequence: CDR1 LNHNV, CDR2 YYDKDF (reference sequence). CDR3 length: 17 amino acids. The CDR3 region has the DNA TGTGCCACCAGCAGAGAACTCCCGAGCTCTGGGGCCAACGTCCTGACTTTC. It encodes CATSRELPSSGANVLTF.

The chain joins TRBV29-1 to TRBJ2-7; the D gene is possibly TRBD1 (5 bases). The CDR3 is made up of 12 amino acids. V was shortened by 3 bases and J by 3 bases, with 9 bases between the two germline ends. Germline assignment: CDR1 SQVTM and CDR2 ANQGSEA. In DNA, the CDR3 is TGCAGCGTTGATACAGGTTACTACGAGCAGTACTTC. Its protein is CSVDTGYYEQYF.

The chain carries TRBV11-1 and TRBJ1-5; a weak D match, TRBD1 (6 bases). Trimming pared 3 bases from V and 0 bases from J, leaving 12 bases between. From germline, CDR1 is SGHAT and CDR2 FQDESV (reference sequence). The length of the CDR3 is 16 residues. The CDR3 protein is CASSFVRGYSNQPQHF. The DNA of the CDR3 is TGTGCCAGCAGCTTTGTTAGGGGGTATAGCAATCAGCCCCAGCATTTT.

J is TRBJ2-7 and V is TRBV18; TRBD1 matches at 11 bases. The V gene end was trimmed by 3 bases and the J gene end by 3 bases; junction bases not matched to a gene: 1. The CDR3 extends over 14 amino acids. The germline V gene has CDR1 KGHSH and CDR2 LQKENI. CDR3 protein: CASSPGTGGYEQYF. The CDR3 nucleotides are TGTGCCAGCTCACCCGGGACAGGGGGCTACGAGCAGTACTTC.

The V call is TRBV29-1, the J call TRBJ2-1, with 13 bases that match TRBD2. The CDR3 is made up of 14 amino acids. Germline V gives CDR1 SQVTM, CDR2 ANQGSEA. V lost 7 bases and J lost 8; bases outside the gene matches: 8. CDR3 nucleotide sequence: TGCAGCGCGCGGACTAGCGGGAGTGTCGATGAGCAGTTCTTC. This gives the protein CSARTSGSVDEQFF.

The chain couples TRBV30 to TRBJ2-1; 9 nucleotides agree with TRBD2. CDR3 length: 14 residues. V lost 5 bases, J lost 8 bases, and 10 bases stayed unmatched. The germline V gene has CDR1 GTSNPN and CDR2 SVGIG (reference sequence). The CDR3 protein is CAWVWTGGRDEQFF. CDR3 DNA: TGTGCCTGGGTCTGGACAGGCGGGAGGGATGAGCAGTTCTTC. Drawing the rest from reference TRBV30 and TRBJ2-1, the complete variable domain is SQTIHQWPATLVQPVGSPLSLECTVEGTSNPNLYWYRQAAGRGLQLLFYSVGIGQISSEVPQNLSASRPQDRQFILSSKKLLLSDSGFYLCAWVWTGGRDEQFFGPGTRLTVL.

This clone was recorded only once. V usage is TRBV4-1 and J usage is TRBJ1-2; D gene uncertain. V gave up 1 base and J gave up 4 bases, with 10 bases separating them. From germline, CDR1 is MGHRA and CDR2 YSYEKL. The CDR3 runs 14 residues. DNA of the CDR3: TGCGCCAGCAGCCAAGCCGCGGCAGGCTATGGCTACACCTTC. It codes for CASSQAAAGYGYTF.

V usage is TRBV18 and J usage is TRBJ2-4; 8 nucleotides match TRBD2. CDR1 is KGHSH, CDR2 LQKENI, per germline. The CDR3 is made up of 14 amino acids. J gave up 6 bases and V 2 bases, and 3 bases lay outside the gene matches. For the CDR3, the DNA is TGTGCCAGCTCACCAACTAGCGGCGGAAACATTCAGTACTTC. Its translation is CASSPTSGGNIQYF.

CDR3 sequence (DNA): TGTGCCAGCAGCCACCGTAAGCCCCTAGCGGGTCTCTCCTACGAGCAGTACTTC. Its protein product is CASSHRKPLAGLSYEQYF. The chain combines TRBV27 with TRBJ2-7; 8 bases match TRBD2. The CDR3 covers 18 residues. Per the germline V gene, CDR1 is MNHEY and CDR2 is SMNVEV (reference sequence). V was clipped by 6 bases and J by 0 bases; unmatched bases: 16.

The table lists this clone with a count of one. The rearrangement uses TRBV11-2 and TRBJ1-5, with a possible D match to TRBD1 (6 bases). Germline V gene data show CDR1 as SGHAT and CDR2 as FQNNGV. The CDR3 sequence is 15 residues long. Trimming stripped 1 base from V and 9 bases from J, with 16 bases between. CDR3 DNA sequence: TGTGCCAGCAGCTTAGGACCGAACAGGGAGTGGCCCCAGCATTTT. It translates to CASSLGPNREWPQHF.

The rearrangement uses TRBV4-3 and TRBJ2-1, with D tentatively TRBD1 or TRBD2 (5 bases each). CDR1 and CDR2 from the germline V gene are LGHNA and YSLEER. There are 15 residues in the CDR3. V gave up 3 bases and J gave up 3 bases, with 12 bases separating them. DNA of the CDR3: TGCGCCAGCAGCCAGGGGGTTTGGGGCTACAATGAGCAGTTCTTC. The encoded protein is CASSQGVWGYNEQFF.

The count of this clone is one. The V and J genes are TRBV19 and TRBJ1-1; D perhaps matches TRBD1 (6 bases). The CDR3 loop spans 15 amino acids. Per germline, CDR1 LNHDA and CDR2 SQIVND (reference sequence). Trimming took off 6 bases at V and 2 bases at J, with 16 bases between the two ends. Here the CDR3 reads CASSPGTKLNTEAFF. CDR3 coding DNA: TGTGCCAGTAGCCCCGGGACAAAGCTTAACACTGAAGCTTTCTTT.

This sequence joins TRBV4-3 and TRBJ1-1; D uncertain. The germline gives CDR1 LGHNA, CDR2 YSLEER. CDR3 length: 17 amino acids. V was trimmed by 0 bases and J by 7 bases, leaving 21 bases between them. Here the CDR3 reads CASSQDRWNSVQLEAFF. The CDR3 nucleotides read TGCGCCAGCAGCCAAGATCGATGGAACAGCGTCCAACTTGAAGCTTTCTTT.

CDR3: CASSWLAGGLYEQFF. Here the CDR3 DNA reads TGTGCCAGTAGTTGGTTAGCGGGAGGACTCTATGAGCAGTTCTTC. V gene TRBV19 combines with J gene TRBJ2-1; TRBD2 aligns across 10 bases. CDR3 length equals 15 residues. Unmatched junction bases numbered 9, after V lost 5 bases and J lost 8 bases. CDR1 and CDR2 (germline): LNHDA, SQIVND (reference sequence).

The chain uses TRBV6-5 and TRBJ2-5; D assignment may be TRBD1 or TRBD2 (5 bases each). CDR3 length: 14 amino acids. Germline V gene data show CDR1 as MNHEY and CDR2 as SVGAGI. V was clipped by 6 bases and J by 0 bases, with 11 bases between them. The CDR3 loop reads CASSRRDHQETQYF. In DNA, the CDR3 is TGTGCCAGCAGCCGCCGGGACCACCAAGAGACCCAGTACTTC.

This chain links TRBV7-9 with TRBJ1-1, with D possibly matching TRBD1 (5 bases). The CDR3 spans 16 residues. The germline CDR1 and CDR2 sequences are SEHNR and FQNEAQ (reference sequence). Trimming shortened V by 1 base and J by 6 bases, and 18 bases separated the two germline ends. CDR3 nucleotide sequence: TGTGCCAGCAGCTTAGGTAGTGGCAGGGAAACGTCTGAAGCTTTCTTT. It translates to CASSLGSGRETSEAFF.

This chain joins TRBV4-1 and TRBJ1-5, with D possibly matching TRBD1 (5 bases). The CDR3 loop spans 18 amino acids. In germline, CDR1 is MGHRA, CDR2 YSYEKL. Trimming removed 3 bases from V and 2 bases from J, with 20 bases in between. The CDR3 nucleotides read TGCGCCAGCAGCCAGGAAGGGGTTGGCATCTGGGGCAATCAGCCCCAGCATTTT. Translation gives CASSQEGVGIWGNQPQHF.

Relative to its sample, this clone is medium-sized. The chain is built from TRBV19 and TRBJ2-1; 9 bases align to TRBD1. The CDR3 consists of 17 residues. After removal of 4 bases from V and 4 bases from J, the junction contained 11 bases not matched to a gene. Germline V CDR1 and CDR2: LNHDA, SQIVND (reference sequence). The CDR3: CASSNRDRERGYNEQFF. CDR3 DNA sequence: TGTGCCAGTAGTAACCGGGACAGGGAAAGGGGTTACAATGAGCAGTTCTTC.